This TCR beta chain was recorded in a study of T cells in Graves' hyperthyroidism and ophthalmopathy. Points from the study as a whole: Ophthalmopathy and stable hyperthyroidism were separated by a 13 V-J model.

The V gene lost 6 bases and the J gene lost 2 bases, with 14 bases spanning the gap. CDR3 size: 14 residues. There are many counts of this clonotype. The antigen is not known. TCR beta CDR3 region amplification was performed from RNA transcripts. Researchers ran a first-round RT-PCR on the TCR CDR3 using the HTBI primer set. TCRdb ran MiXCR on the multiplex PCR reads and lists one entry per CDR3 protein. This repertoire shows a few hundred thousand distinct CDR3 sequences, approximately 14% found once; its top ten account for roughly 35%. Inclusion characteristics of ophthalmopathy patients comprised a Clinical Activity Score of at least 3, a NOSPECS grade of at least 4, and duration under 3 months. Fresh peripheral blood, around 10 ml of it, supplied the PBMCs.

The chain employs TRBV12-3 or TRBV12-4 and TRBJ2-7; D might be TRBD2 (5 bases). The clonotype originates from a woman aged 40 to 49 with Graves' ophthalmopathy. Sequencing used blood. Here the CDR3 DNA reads TGTGCCAGCAGCTGGTATGGGAGCCCCTACGAGCAGTACTTC. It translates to CASSWYGSPYEQYF.